This T cell receptor (beta chain) was recovered during a study of blood T cell repertoires in COVID-19. Study details: Italy, Spain and the United States were the sources of the convalescent and acute COVID-19 samples.

Germline V gene lookup returns CDR1 SEHNR and CDR2 FQNEAQ (reference sequence). V lost 5 bases and J lost 7, with 17 bases in between. The CDR3 consists of 14 residues. In the study's own analysis: Scientists estimated how many nucleated cells there were by amplifying reference gene primers. Only in-frame clones appear in the TCRdb table, and some are missing; sequencing was by immunoSEQ multiplex PCR. That table is the source of V, J and clone size, and D and trimming were worked out from the DNA. Among roughly 250,000 clones listed, around 90% were seen once. Participant age was about 18 to 95 years, and participants resided in about two dozen US areas. Cohort placement rested on clinical history that participants reported themselves.

The chain has TRBV7-9 and TRBJ1-1; tentative D call: TRBD1 (5 bases). The source material was PBMCs or T cells enriched from blood (not recorded which). This TCR came from a woman aged 25 to 39 with acute COVID-19. The CDR3 DNA reads TGTGCCAGCAGCAACAGACAGAACGTCTATGAAGCTTTCTTT. Its protein product is CASSNRQNVYEAFF. Supplemented by reference TRBV7-9 and TRBJ1-1, the full variable domain reads DTGVSQNPRHKITKRGQNVTFRCDPISEHNRLYWYRQTLGQGPEFLTYFQNEAQLEKSRLLSDRFSAERPKGSFSTLEIQRTEQGDSAMYLCASSNRQNVYEAFFGQGTRLTVV.